Listed below are T cell receptor beta chains from one sample, sequenced in a study of cytomegalovirus exposure and HLA in healthy donors. Repertoires were generated with immunoSEQ multiplex PCR, while TCRdb's copy carries only in-frame clones and drops some. The sample has 150,000 or so clones; 82% are singletons. Material: PBMCs. The receptor set was obtained from a male donor in good health and CMV-seronegative. Each CDR3 is given with its conserved first and last residue. The order of the fields is clone size, V gene, D gene, J gene, CDR3 protein, CDR3 DNA. The D gene is left open where the match is weak. Clone size is shown for a subset of rows, as once, few, many or a class of expanded clone.

clone_size: -
v_call: TRBV15
d_call: TRBD1
j_call: TRBJ1-4
cdr3_aa: CATSRDGPGTGNEKLFF
cdr3_nt: TGTGCCACCAGCAGAGATGGGCCCGGGACAGGGAATGAAAAACTGTTTTTT

clone_size: -
v_call: TRBV29-1
d_call: -
j_call: TRBJ2-5
cdr3_aa: CSVGTSHQTQYF
cdr3_nt: TGCAGCGTTGGAACTAGTCATCAGACCCAGTACTTC

clone_size: -
v_call: TRBV5-5
d_call: TRBD1
j_call: TRBJ1-2
cdr3_aa: CASSLQTGTAYGYTF
cdr3_nt: TGTGCCAGCAGCCTACAAACCGGGACAGCCTATGGCTACACCTTC

clone_size: -
v_call: TRBV29-1
d_call: -
j_call: TRBJ1-2
cdr3_aa: CSVGGRGLNYGYTF
cdr3_nt: TGCAGCGTGGGGGGGAGGGGACTTAACTATGGCTACACCTTC

clone_size: -
v_call: TRBV5-1
d_call: -
j_call: TRBJ1-3
cdr3_aa: CASSLDSGTSGNTIYF
cdr3_nt: TGCGCCAGCAGCTTGGACAGCGGGACCTCTGGAAACACCATATATTTT

clone_size: -
v_call: TRBV21-1
d_call: -
j_call: TRBJ1-5
cdr3_aa: CASSKIQDQPQHF
cdr3_nt: TGTGCCAGCAGCAAAATCCAGGATCAGCCCCAGCATTTT

clone_size: -
v_call: TRBV6-5
d_call: TRBD2
j_call: TRBJ2-2
cdr3_aa: CASRSGSHTGELFF
cdr3_nt: TGTGCCAGCAGAAGCGGGAGTCACACCGGGGAGCTGTTTTTT

clone_size: -
v_call: TRBV9
d_call: TRBD2
j_call: TRBJ2-7
cdr3_aa: CASSVSSGGPNEQYF
cdr3_nt: TGTGCCAGCAGCGTATCGAGCGGGGGGCCCAACGAGCAGTACTTC

clone_size: -
v_call: TRBV27
d_call: TRBD2
j_call: TRBJ2-5
cdr3_aa: CASSSFGRDQETQYF
cdr3_nt: TGTGCCAGCAGCTCTTTCGGGAGGGACCAAGAGACCCAGTACTTC

clone_size: -
v_call: TRBV27
d_call: TRBD1
j_call: TRBJ1-1
cdr3_aa: CASSHGQGSRHTEAFF
cdr3_nt: TGTGCCAGCAGCCATGGACAGGGTAGTAGACACACTGAAGCTTTCTTT

clone_size: few
v_call: TRBV5-4
d_call: TRBD2
j_call: TRBJ2-1
cdr3_aa: CASSPFKGLAGAQEQFF
cdr3_nt: TGTGCCAGCAGCCCATTCAAGGGACTAGCGGGAGCACAAGAGCAGTTCTTC